This T cell receptor (beta chain) was obtained from a study of cytomegalovirus exposure and HLA in healthy donors. The study, taken as a whole, reports: For TCR beta chains, V- and J-gene trimming was later linked to a missense DCLRE1C variant.

PCR employed 60 Vbeta and 13 Jbeta primers. Sequencing used immunoSEQ multiplex PCR; TCRdb keeps in-frame clones, though not all of them. The repertoire consists of some 130,000 clones, with 70% to 80% occurring once and the leading ten covering just over 8.5%. Donors were ostensibly healthy at sampling, although undocumented immune exposures were probable. Comment on this clone: Its antigen is not known.

Sequenced: PBMCs. This sequence was found in a woman aged 45-60 years in good health and CMV-seropositive.

Written as DNA, the CDR3 is TGTGCCAGCAGCCTAACGGGAACGGGCACCGGGGAGCTGTTTTTT. This translates into CASSLTGTGTGELFF. The rearrangement links TRBV7-2 to TRBJ2-2; a weak D match, TRBD2 (5 bases). The V end was cut by 5 bases, the J end by 4 bases, with 14 bases between. In germline, CDR1 is SGHTA, CDR2 FQGNSA. The CDR3 runs 15 residues.